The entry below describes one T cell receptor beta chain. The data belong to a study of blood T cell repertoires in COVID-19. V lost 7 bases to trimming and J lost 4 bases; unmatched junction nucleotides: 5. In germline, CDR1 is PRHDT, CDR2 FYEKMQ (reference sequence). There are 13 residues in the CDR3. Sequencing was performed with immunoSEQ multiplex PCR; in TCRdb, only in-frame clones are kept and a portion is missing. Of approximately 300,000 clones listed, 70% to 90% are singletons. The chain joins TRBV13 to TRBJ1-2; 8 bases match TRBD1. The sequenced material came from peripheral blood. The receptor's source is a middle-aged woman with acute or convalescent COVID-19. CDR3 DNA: TGTGCCAGCAAAACAGGGGGTGTCTATGGCTACACCTTC. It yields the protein CASKTGGVYGYTF.